The next 32 T cell receptor beta chains were all read from a single sample in a study of cytomegalovirus exposure and HLA in healthy donors. TCRdb's copy holds only in-frame clones and misses some; the assay was immunoSEQ multiplex PCR. The sample has 85,000 to 90,000 clones; 95% to 97% are singletons. Sequencing used PBMCs. These receptors were collected from a man in his late teens or twenties in good health and CMV-seronegative.

This rearrangement joins TRBV18 to TRBJ2-3; 8 positions match TRBD2. This CDR3 comprises 15 residues. CDR1 and CDR2 (germline): KGHSH, LQKENI. Trimming took 6 bases from V and 2 from J; bases not matched to a gene: 7. The CDR3 DNA reads as TGTGCCAGCTCCCCGGGGGGGCTTGACACAGATACGCAGTATTTT. Its translation is CASSPGGLDTDTQYF.

The V call is TRBV28, the J call TRBJ1-2; 7 positions agree with TRBD1. Unmatched junction bases numbered 9, after V lost 7 bases and J lost 4 bases. The CDR3 is made up of 14 amino acids. Germline V gene sequence: CDR1 MDHEN, CDR2 SYDVKM. CDR3 sequence: CASKFRDRFYGYTF. CDR3 coding DNA: TGTGCCAGCAAATTCCGGGACAGATTCTATGGCTACACCTTC.

In its sample, this clone was seen a few times. The chain joins TRBV6-5 to TRBJ2-5; D is unresolved. This CDR3 comprises 14 residues. V was pared by 0 bases and J by 2 bases, with 7 bases between. Germline values: CDR1 MNHEY, CDR2 SVGAGI. Here the CDR3 reads CASSYSAQQETQYF. The CDR3 DNA is TGTGCCAGCAGTTACTCGGCTCAACAAGAGACCCAGTACTTC.

The V and J genes are TRBV30 and TRBJ2-7; TRBD1 matches 9 bases. The length of the CDR3 is 14 residues. The J segment lost 5 bases and the V segment lost 3 bases, leaving 8 bases of the junction unmatched. CDR1 and CDR2 from the germline V gene are GTSNPN and SVGIG (reference sequence). CDR3 bases: TGTGCCTGGAGCGCCGGGACAGGGAGTCACGAGCAGTACGTC. Protein sequence: CAWSAGTGSHEQYV.

The rearrangement joins TRBV14 to TRBJ1-1; D uncertain. This CDR3 spans 13 amino acids. V was clipped by 4 bases and J by 1 base, with 7 bases between them. The V gene's germline CDR1 is SGHDN and CDR2 FVKESK. CDR3 DNA: TGTGCCAGCAGCCGAGGGAGGAACACTGAAGCTTTCTTT. Its protein product is CASSRGRNTEAFF. Complete variable domain (other parts from reference TRBV14 and TRBJ1-1): EAGVTQFPSHSVIEKGQTVTLRCDPISGHDNLYWYRRVMGKEIKFLLHFVKESKQDESGMPNNRFLAERTGGTYSTLKVQPAELEDSGVYFCASSRGRNTEAFFGQGTRLTVV.

The chain uses TRBV15 and TRBJ1-5; D is uncertain. CDR1 and CDR2 (germline): LNHNV, YYDKDF (reference sequence). V was pared by 5 bases and J by 3 bases, with 5 bases between. CDR3 length equals 12 residues. CDR3 residues: CATSPINQPQHF. DNA for the CDR3: TGTGCCACCAGCCCTATCAATCAGCCCCAGCATTTT.

The rearrangement joins TRBV30 to TRBJ1-1; D ambiguous. From germline, CDR1 is GTSNPN and CDR2 SVGIG (reference sequence). This CDR3 is 11 amino acids long. The V end lost 1 base, the J end lost 12 bases, and 12 bases lay between the germline ends. The CDR3 sequence: CAWSDPYVTFF. The CDR3 bases are TGTGCCTGGAGTGACCCCTACGTGACTTTCTTT.

The rearrangement links TRBV19 to TRBJ1-1, with D perhaps TRBD1 (6 bases). The CDR3 has 14 residues. Per germline, CDR1 LNHDA and CDR2 SQIVND (reference sequence). The V and J ends lost 9 bases and 6 bases respectively, with 20 bases between them. In nucleotides, the CDR3 is TGTGCCAGCTCACAGGGTTGGCAATTGTCTGAAGCTTTCTTT. Translating gives CASSQGWQLSEAFF.

The rearrangement joins TRBV5-4 to TRBJ1-2; D gene unclear. CDR3 length equals 14 residues. V was cut by 4 bases and J by 4 bases, with 14 bases left in between. The germline gives CDR1 SGHNT, CDR2 YYREEE (reference sequence). Here the CDR3 reads CASSTNWAGYGYTF. In DNA form, the CDR3 reads TGTGCCAGCAGCACAAATTGGGCAGGCTATGGCTACACCTTC. Filled out from reference TRBV5-4 and TRBJ1-2, the complete variable domain reads ETGVTQSPTHLIKTRGQQVTLRCSSQSGHNTVSWYQQALGQGPQFIFQYYREEENGRGNFPPRFSGLQFPNYSSELNVNALELDDSALYLCASSTNWAGYGYTFGSGTRLTVV.

The rearrangement joins TRBV6-1 to TRBJ2-1, with 10 positions matching TRBD2. J was trimmed by 7 bases and V by 4 bases; bases with no gene match: 7. This CDR3 contains 15 residues. Per the germline V gene, CDR1 is MNHNS and CDR2 is SASEGT. The CDR3 spells CASSVGSGRINEQFF. The CDR3 DNA reads as TGTGCCAGCAGTGTTGGTAGCGGGAGGATTAATGAGCAGTTCTTC.

The chain couples TRBV6-5 to TRBJ2-7; 8 bases line up with TRBD2. Germline CDR1 is MNHEY and CDR2 is SVGAGI. Unmatched junction bases numbered 1, after V lost 6 bases and J lost 3 bases. The CDR3 is 12 residues long. Here the CDR3 reads CASRGTSYEQYF. CDR3 nucleotides: TGTGCCAGCAGAGGGACTAGCTACGAGCAGTACTTC.

This chain links TRBV27 with TRBJ2-3; TRBD2 matches at 8 bases. V trimming: 6 bases; J trimming: 2 bases; junction bases outside the gene matches: 4. The CDR3 extends over 14 amino acids. CDR1 and CDR2 (germline): MNHEY, SMNVEV (reference sequence). DNA for the CDR3: TGTGCCAGCAGGTCGGGAGGGTACACAGATACGCAGTATTTT. It encodes CASRSGGYTDTQYF.

V gene TRBV6-5 combines with J gene TRBJ1-5; 7 nucleotides line up with TRBD1. The CDR3 spans 15 residues. The J segment lost 1 base and the V segment lost 3 bases, leaving 3 bases of the junction unmatched. Per the germline V gene, CDR1 is MNHEY and CDR2 is SVGAGI. This chain's CDR3 is CASSYSQGSNQPQHF. Here the CDR3 DNA reads TGTGCCAGCAGTTATTCACAGGGGAGCAATCAGCCCCAGCATTTT.

The chain joins TRBV6-1 to TRBJ2-1; D remains unclear. Deletions cut 5 bases from V and 10 bases from J, with 6 bases between. In germline, CDR1 is MNHNS, CDR2 SASEGT. This CDR3 has 10 amino acids. CDR3 nucleotides: TGTGCCAGCAGTACGAGGGAGCAGTTCTTC. The encoded protein is CASSTREQFF.

V is TRBV29-1 and J is TRBJ2-7, with a possible D match to TRBD2 (6 bases). V shed 7 bases and J shed 0 bases, with 7 bases lying between them. Germline loops: CDR1 SQVTM, CDR2 ANQGSEA. CDR3 size: 11 residues. For the CDR3, the DNA is TGCAGCGGGGGGGACTCCTACGAGCAGTACTTC. This codes for CSGGDSYEQYF.

This clone was recorded only once. The chain couples TRBV6-5 to TRBJ1-3; 7 nucleotides line up with TRBD1. V lost 6 bases, J lost 4 bases, and 6 bases stayed unmatched. The CDR3 extends over 14 amino acids. CDR1 and CDR2 from the germline V gene are MNHEY and SVGAGI. CDR3 bases: TGTGCCAGCAGGTCGACAGGGCCCGGAAACACCATATATTTT. Its protein is CASRSTGPGNTIYF.

This clone was observed a single time. The V and J genes are TRBV19 and TRBJ2-1; perhaps TRBD2 as D (6 bases). V was cut by 6 bases and J by 9 bases, with 15 bases left in between. In germline, CDR1 is LNHDA, CDR2 SQIVND (reference sequence). The CDR3 is 13 amino acids. The CDR3 protein is CASSRGRDVEQFF. The CDR3 nucleotides are TGTGCCAGTAGCCGCGGGCGGGACGTTGAGCAGTTCTTC.

The rearrangement links TRBV15 to TRBJ1-1; no reliable D call. CDR3 length: 13 residues. Germline V gene lookup returns CDR1 LNHNV and CDR2 YYDKDF (reference sequence). Deletions cut 1 base from V and 4 bases from J, with 7 bases between. CDR3: CATSRVTGTEAFF. CDR3 in DNA: TGTGCCACCAGCAGAGTTACGGGCACTGAAGCTTTCTTT.

The J gene is TRBJ1-3, the V gene TRBV5-1; TRBD1 matches 7 bases. Germline trimming cut 0 bases from V and 3 bases from J; bases unmatched to any gene: 6. The CDR3 is 16 amino acids. CDR1 is SGHRS, CDR2 YFSETQ, per germline. DNA for the CDR3: TGCGCCAGCAGCTTGGCGGCCAGGGGGAATGGAAACACCATATATTTT. Translating gives CASSLAARGNGNTIYF.

This clone was detected only once. The rearrangement uses TRBV6-1 and TRBJ2-7, with 8 bases matching TRBD1. Germline lookup yields CDR1 MNHNS and CDR2 SASEGT. With 3 bases clipped from V and 2 bases from J, the junction kept 3 bases outside the gene matches. The CDR3 spans 14 residues. For the CDR3, the DNA is TGTGCCAGCAGTGACCAGGGACAGGCCTACGAGCAGTACTTC. Encoded protein: CASSDQGQAYEQYF.

The chain joins TRBV4-2 to TRBJ1-1, with 7 bases identical to TRBD1. After removal of 0 bases from V and 5 bases from J, the junction contained 9 bases not matched to a gene. Germline V gives CDR1 LGHNA, CDR2 YNFKEQ. This CDR3 is built from 16 residues. The CDR3 spells CASSQEPYRGGTEAFF. DNA for the CDR3: TGTGCCAGCAGCCAAGAACCATACAGGGGTGGTACTGAAGCTTTCTTT.

This clone was seen once. The CDR3 reads CASSHKRTGTDTQYF. The CDR3 region has the DNA TGTGCCAGCAGCCATAAGAGGACGGGAACAGATACGCAGTATTTT. The gene calls are TRBV14 and TRBJ2-3; D is perhaps TRBD2 (5 bases). With 3 bases removed from V and 3 bases from J, the gap between germline ends came to 13 bases. The CDR3 runs to 15 residues. Germline CDR1 SGHDN, CDR2 FVKESK.

This chain uses TRBV11-2 with TRBJ2-1, with D possibly being TRBD2 (6 bases). Germline loops: CDR1 SGHAT, CDR2 FQNNGV. Trimming pared 5 bases from V and 7 bases from J, leaving 9 bases between. The CDR3 totals 12 residues. The CDR3 loop reads CASSADYNEQFF. In nucleotides, the CDR3 is TGTGCCAGCAGCGCGGACTATAATGAGCAGTTCTTC.

J is TRBJ2-7 and V is TRBV19, with a possible D match to TRBD1 (5 bases). CDR3 size: 15 residues. Germline CDR1 and CDR2: LNHDA and SQIVND (reference sequence). Trimming pared 7 bases from V and 0 bases from J, leaving 16 bases between. The CDR3 region is CASTEGESASYEQYF. For the CDR3, the DNA is TGTGCCAGTACCGAAGGGGAATCAGCCTCCTACGAGCAGTACTTC.

This chain uses TRBV7-9 with TRBJ1-2, with D maybe TRBD1 (5 bases). Between the trimmed V and J ends, which lost 5 bases and 3 bases, there was a span of 10 bases. Germline loops: CDR1 SEHNR, CDR2 FQNEAQ (reference sequence). The CDR3 runs 13 residues. The CDR3 sequence is CASSSGGDYGYTF. DNA for the CDR3: TGTGCCAGCAGCAGTGGGGGGGACTATGGCTACACCTTC. The complete variable domain, with remaining parts taken from reference TRBV7-9 and TRBJ1-2, reads DTGVSQNPRHKITKRGQNVTFRCDPISEHNRLYWYRQTLGQGPEFLTYFQNEAQLEKSRLLSDRFSAERPKGSFSTLEIQRTEQGDSAMYLCASSSGGDYGYTFGSGTRLTVV.

This chain links TRBV9 with TRBJ2-3; 14 bases align to TRBD2. The CDR3 is made up of 17 amino acids. The J segment lost 6 bases and the V segment lost 0 bases, leaving 6 bases of the junction unmatched. CDR1 is SGDLS, CDR2 YYNGEE, per germline. The DNA of the CDR3 is TGTGCCAGCAGCGTAGAGGGACTAGCGGGAGAGTCGGATACGCAGTATTTT. It encodes CASSVEGLAGESDTQYF. Full variable domain (outside the CDR3, taken from reference TRBV9 and TRBJ2-3): DSGVTQTPKHLITATGQRVTLRCSPRSGDLSVYWYQQSLDQGLQFLIQYYNGEERAKGNILERFSAQQFPDLHSELNLSSLELGDSALYFCASSVEGLAGESDTQYFGPGTRLTVL.

This chain connects TRBV19 to TRBJ1-6; D ambiguous. The V end was cut by 9 bases, the J end by 7 bases, with 19 bases between. CDR1 is LNHDA and CDR2 is SQIVND in the germline V gene (reference sequence). The CDR3 spans 15 residues. CDR3 protein: CASRAPGRENSPLHF. Here the CDR3 DNA reads TGTGCCAGCCGGGCTCCCGGGCGGGAGAATTCACCCCTCCACTTT.

In this sample, this clone turned up once. V gene TRBV5-4 combines with J gene TRBJ2-5; possible D gene TRBD1, 5 bases. The CDR3 totals 14 residues. Trimming pared 3 bases from V and 2 bases from J, leaving 11 bases between. Germline CDR1 reads SGHNT; CDR2 reads YYREEE (reference sequence). CDR3 region: CASSWGRQQETQYF. CDR3 DNA: TGTGCCAGCAGCTGGGGTCGACAGCAAGAGACCCAGTACTTC. Based on the CDR3 plus reference TRBV5-4 and TRBJ2-5, the full variable domain is ETGVTQSPTHLIKTRGQQVTLRCSSQSGHNTVSWYQQALGQGPQFIFQYYREEENGRGNFPPRFSGLQFPNYSSELNVNALELDDSALYLCASSWGRQQETQYFGPGTRLLVL.

The chain combines TRBV7-9 with TRBJ1-5; a possible D gene is TRBD1 (6 bases). From germline, CDR1 is SEHNR and CDR2 FQNEAQ (reference sequence). The germline V and J ends were trimmed by 7 bases and 0 bases, with 13 bases remaining between them. The CDR3 totals 15 residues. CDR3 bases: TGTGCCAGCACCAAGGGGGAGGGTAGCAATCAGCCCCAGCATTTT. This translates into CASTKGEGSNQPQHF.

The gene calls are TRBV5-1 and TRBJ1-2; possible D gene TRBD1, 6 bases. Germline CDR1 and CDR2: SGHRS and YFSETQ. V was shortened by 3 bases and J by 5 bases, with 8 bases between the two germline ends. The CDR3 sequence is 12 residues long. CDR3 sequence (DNA): TGCGCCAGCAGCTCAGGACAGTATGGCTACACCTTC. This encodes CASSSGQYGYTF.

Worth noting for this clone: At one boundary the junction diverges from the germline segment, which might be a read error. V usage is TRBV7-7 and J usage is TRBJ2-1; weak D call: TRBD2 (5 bases). The germline CDR1 and CDR2 sequences are SSHAT and FNYEAQ (reference sequence). The CDR3 loop spans 17 amino acids. CDR3 coding DNA: TGTGCTAGCAGCTTAGTTCTCGAGGGAGTCGGCTACAATGAGCAGTTCTTC. This encodes CASSLVLEGVGYNEQFF.

This chain joins TRBV14 and TRBJ2-1, with a weak D call TRBD2 (5 bases). The V end was cut by 1 base, the J end by 3 bases, with 13 bases between. The CDR3 spans 16 residues. Germline V gives CDR1 SGHDN, CDR2 FVKESK. Here the CDR3 reads CASSQAFPGSYNEQFF. The CDR3 coding sequence is TGTGCCAGCAGCCAAGCGTTTCCGGGGAGCTACAATGAGCAGTTCTTC.